This T cell receptor beta chain is from a study of T-cell memory formation after mild COVID-19 (dated by TCRdb to the early 2020s). Some background on the complete study: TCR sequence clusters from the two donors were largely donor specific. T-cell clones expanding and contracting after mild COVID-19 in a couple of donors were tracked by longitudinal TCRalpha and TCRbeta repertoire sequencing. The cohort comprised two young, previously healthy adult volunteers, one female and one male. The study at large found these results: Balanced CD4/CD8 phenotypes were observed for clones contracting from day 15 to 85, whereas a bias towards CD4+ was observed for a second wave of clones expanding from day 15 to 37. Contracting CD4+ clones appeared mostly in the CM and EM memory subsets, whereas CD8+ clones were enriched in EMRA. SARS-CoV-2 specificity was not confirmed for the second-wave clones peaking on day 37. Some responding clones were found in pre-infection memory, which suggests that pre-existing cross-reactive memory T cells took part in the SARS-CoV-2 response. The study included only a couple of mild cases, and larger cohorts that include severe cases with pre-infection samples were judged to be necessary.

PBMCs were isolated by Ficoll-Paque density gradient centrifugation. The run used an Illumina NovaSeq 6000. TCRalpha and TCRbeta cDNA libraries were built by 5'RACE with constant-segment primers, adding sample barcodes and unique molecular identifiers. RNA was extracted from every sample with Trizol reagent. Libraries were amplified in two PCR steps, with a second sample barcode and Illumina TruSeq adapters added in the second step. The libraries were sequenced on an Illumina NovaSeq using 2 x 150 bp paired-end reads. Turning to the authors' computational methods: Demultiplexing of reads and collapsing into UMI-guided consensus sequences were performed with migec v1.2.7. With mixcr v2.1.11, UMI consensuses were aligned to TRA and TRB V and J templates and assembled into clonotypes. A clonotype was counted as expanded or contracted only when both edgeR and NoisET called the clonotype significant, with the noise models trained on biological replicates. For edgeR calls, the cutoffs were a false discovery rate-adjusted p below 0.01 and a log2 fold-change threshold of 1. As an exploratory analysis of dynamics, max-normalized trajectories of the 1000 most abundant clonotypes were examined by PCA with hierarchical clustering. Separately sequenced CD4+ and CD8+ repertoires were used to assign the CD4 or CD8 phenotype of responding clones. The raw public data were reprocessed by TCRdb itself: fastp quality trimming at Q25, MiXCR clonotype calling, in-frame beta chains only. Rows are combined by CDR3 protein, so each entry shows the most common genes and DNA. These V and J calls rely on TCRdb rather than the paper's analysis. This sample comprises about 350,000 distinct CDR3 sequences, approximately 14% of them detected only once. The biggest ten clones account for approximately 20% of the sample.

This clonotype was detected a few times. The clone's antigen remains unknown. Per-nucleotide qualities are absent, and no much larger clonotype sits a single base away. For this chain, trimming is 8 bases at the V end and 6 bases at the J end, and the number of junction bases without a gene match is 18. Taken from cysteine to phenylalanine, the CDR3 has 17 residues. This entry keeps only the CDR3 DNA: 51 bases, framed from base 1. The source is a man in his late teens or twenties who had mild COVID-19 (a few samples of this study predate the infection). The sample titles of this study are shuffled in the database, so cell type and time point are left out; the donor was told from shared clones. This chain is built from TRBV12-3 or TRBV12-4 and TRBJ2-2, and TRBD2 aligns with 7 junction nucleotides. The sequenced material came from PBMCs or a T cell subset sorted from them (not recorded which). CDR3 protein: CASGTLSGAHPSGELFF. The nucleotide sequence is TGTGCCAGCGGGACCTTAAGCGGGGCTCATCCGTCCGGGGAGCTGTTTTTT.